Each of the 25 T cell receptor beta chains below was sequenced from the same sample in a study of blood T cell repertoires in COVID-19. Assay: immunoSEQ multiplex PCR; the TCRdb copy retains only in-frame clones and omits some. The sample lists about 130,000 clones, approximately 83% occurring once. Sequencing used peripheral blood. The receptor set was obtained from a man between 40 and 49 years old with active or convalescent COVID-19.

The chain has TRBV7-2 and TRBJ2-3, with 8 bases aligning to TRBD2. Germline assignment: CDR1 SGHTA and CDR2 FQGNSA. The V and J ends lost 6 bases and 5 bases, in that order; junction bases with no gene match: 7. This CDR3 has 14 residues. The CDR3 region is CASRPRGGIDTQYF. CDR3 DNA sequence: TGTGCCAGCAGGCCACGGGGGGGCATAGATACGCAGTATTTT.

This clone is hyperexpanded. The J gene is TRBJ2-7, the V gene TRBV13; D perhaps matches TRBD2 (6 bases). This CDR3 has 17 residues. The V end was cut by 5 bases, the J end by 0 bases, with 20 bases between. CDR1 is PRHDT and CDR2 is FYEKMQ in the germline V gene (reference sequence). The CDR3 nucleotides are TGTGCCAGCAGCCAAAGGGTTCGGGGGACTTCCTCCTACGAGCAGTACTTC. It codes for CASSQRVRGTSSYEQYF. Drawing the rest from reference TRBV13 and TRBJ2-7, the complete variable domain is AAGVIQSPRHLIKEKRETATLKCYPIPRHDTVYWYQQGPGQDPQFLISFYEKMQSDKGSIPDRFSAQQFSDYHSELNMSSLELGDSALYFCASSQRVRGTSSYEQYFGPGTRLTVT.

The V call is TRBV9, the J call TRBJ2-5, with 7 bases aligning to TRBD2. This CDR3 comprises 14 residues. The germline CDR1 and CDR2 sequences are SGDLS and YYNGEE. J lost 6 bases, V lost 0 bases, and 5 bases had no gene match. This CDR3 is CASSVEGGEKTQYF. The CDR3, as DNA: TGTGCCAGCAGCGTAGAGGGAGGGGAAAAGACCCAGTACTTC.

V and J are TRBV19 and TRBJ2-1, with 9 bases identical to TRBD2. The CDR3 has 15 amino acids. Germline values: CDR1 LNHDA, CDR2 SQIVND (reference sequence). The trim removed 9 bases at V and 1 base at J, leaving 7 bases unmatched. CDR3 sequence (DNA): TGTGCCAGCTCACTAGCGGGCCTTTCCTACAATGAGCAGTTCTTC. Its protein is CASSLAGLSYNEQFF.

V gene TRBV18 combines with J gene TRBJ2-2; maybe TRBD2 (5 bases). This CDR3 is built from 14 residues. Germline loops: CDR1 KGHSH, CDR2 LQKENI. The V gene lost 1 base and the J gene lost 4 bases, with 7 bases spanning the gap. In DNA form, the CDR3 reads TGTGCCAGCTCACCACAAGGAGGCACCGGGGAGCTGTTTTTT. It codes for CASSPQGGTGELFF.

The chain couples TRBV9 to TRBJ1-1, with D perhaps TRBD1 (5 bases). This CDR3 is built from 15 residues. V was trimmed by 4 bases and J by 5 bases, leaving 18 bases between them. The germline V gene encodes CDR1 SGDLS and CDR2 YYNGEE. The chain's CDR3 is CASSPLGGGRTEAFF. CDR3 bases: TGTGCCAGCAGCCCCCTGGGGGGTGGGAGGACTGAAGCTTTCTTT.

The chain employs TRBV7-9 and TRBJ1-2, with 10 positions matching TRBD1. CDR1 and CDR2 from the germline V gene are SEHNR and FQNEAQ (reference sequence). V shed 5 bases, J shed 5 bases, and the junction held 14 bases outside the gene matches. The CDR3 spans 17 residues. This CDR3 reads CASSLLAGTGEGYGYTF. In nucleotides, the CDR3 is TGTGCCAGCAGCCTCCTTGCCGGGACAGGGGAGGGGTATGGCTACACCTTC.

This chain uses TRBV4-1 with TRBJ1-2, with 10 bases that match TRBD1. CDR1 MGHRA and CDR2 YSYEKL come from the germline V gene. Germline trimming cut 2 bases from V and 3 bases from J; bases unmatched to any gene: 6. The CDR3 contains 16 residues. CDR3 loop: CASSQTGTGEDYGYTF. The CDR3 nucleotides are TGCGCCAGCAGCCAAACCGGGACAGGGGAAGACTATGGCTACACCTTC.

This clone was recorded once. The rearrangement links TRBV27 to TRBJ2-1; D possibly corresponds to TRBD1 (5 bases). CDR1 and CDR2 (germline): MNHEY, SMNVEV (reference sequence). Trimming took 1 base from V and 8 from J, leaving 18 bases between them. There are 16 residues in the CDR3. The CDR3 spells CASSLWVQANRDEQFF. CDR3 DNA: TGTGCCAGCAGTTTATGGGTACAGGCGAATCGGGATGAGCAGTTCTTC.

The chain employs TRBV7-6 and TRBJ1-6, with D hard to call. The CDR3 is made up of 16 amino acids. The germline CDR1 and CDR2 sequences are SGHVS and FNYEAQ. Trimming shortened V by 1 base and J by 2 bases, and 9 bases separated the two germline ends. The CDR3: CASSLGGIAYNSPLHF. In nucleotides, the CDR3 is TGTGCCAGCAGCTTAGGAGGGATCGCCTATAATTCACCCCTCCACTTT.

This clone was detected once. V and J are TRBV12-5 and TRBJ2-2; 9 nucleotides agree with TRBD1. Trimming took 4 bases from V and 6 from J; bases not matched to a gene: 6. CDR1 and CDR2 (germline): LGHNT, FRNRAP. The CDR3 is 15 amino acids. As DNA, the CDR3 is TGTGCTAGTGGTTCAGGACAGGGGTGGGCCGGGGAGCTGTTTTTT. This codes for CASGSGQGWAGELFF.

This chain uses TRBV12-3 or TRBV12-4 with TRBJ1-2; no definite D call. The V end lost 1 base, the J end lost 8 bases, and 8 bases lay between the germline ends. CDR3 size: 12 residues. This CDR3 is CASSLGGSGYTF. In DNA form, the CDR3 reads TGTGCCAGCAGTTTAGGAGGGTCGGGCTACACCTTC.

This clone was seen at least ten times. This same CDR3 is encoded by further DNA sequences in the sample. This chain joins TRBV19 and TRBJ2-7, with a weak D call TRBD1 (6 bases). Germline V gives CDR1 LNHDA, CDR2 SQIVND (reference sequence). The CDR3 is 13 residues long. V lost 3 bases to trimming and J lost 5 bases, with 11 bases between them. The CDR3: CASSIQGSHEQYF. The CDR3 DNA sequence: TGTGCCAGTAGTATCCAGGGGTCCCACGAGCAGTACTTC.

The chain has TRBV7-2 and TRBJ2-7, with 8 bases aligning to TRBD1. The CDR3 consists of 15 residues. The J segment lost 8 bases and the V segment lost 3 bases, leaving 12 bases of the junction unmatched. Germline V gene lookup returns CDR1 SGHTA and CDR2 FQGNSA. CDR3 DNA sequence: TGTGCCAGCAGCTTTAGACAGGGGTCTCCTATAAAGCAGTACTTC. This encodes CASSFRQGSPIKQYF.

This chain joins TRBV18 and TRBJ1-1; D unclear. In germline, CDR1 is KGHSH, CDR2 LQKENI. The V and J ends lost 1 base and 3 bases respectively, with 9 bases between them. This CDR3 is built from 14 residues. Written as DNA, the CDR3 is TGTGCCAGCTCACCACTTGGAGAGGACACTGAAGCTTTCTTT. Protein: CASSPLGEDTEAFF.

V gene TRBV5-3 combines with J gene TRBJ2-2; 10 nucleotides agree with TRBD2. TRBV5-3 has ORF status, its function being uncertain. V lost 1 base to trimming and J lost 3 bases; unmatched junction nucleotides: 12. The CDR3 length is 19 residues. The CDR3 nucleotides are TGTGCCAGAAGCTTGCCTAGCGGGGGAGCTCCGGGTGACACCGGGGAGCTGTTTTTT. Its protein product is CARSLPSGGAPGDTGELFF.

This chain connects TRBV30 to TRBJ1-1; 9 positions agree with TRBD1. This CDR3 spans 15 amino acids. The V and J ends lost 0 bases and 11 bases, in that order; junction bases with no gene match: 13. Germline lookup yields CDR1 GTSNPN and CDR2 SVGIG (reference sequence). CDR3 sequence reads: CAWSVRGQGLRVAFF. The CDR3 bases are TGTGCCTGGAGTGTACGGGGACAGGGCCTACGGGTGGCTTTCTTT.

The chain joins TRBV9 to TRBJ2-1, with D possibly being TRBD2 (5 bases). CDR1 and CDR2 from the germline V gene are SGDLS and YYNGEE. The CDR3 totals 15 residues. V dropped 0 bases and J dropped 2 bases, with 9 bases sitting between them. CDR3 coding DNA: TGTGCCAGCAGCGTAGGAGGGAACACCTACAATGAGCAGTTCTTC. It codes for CASSVGGNTYNEQFF.

This clone appeared a single time. The chain links TRBV10-3 to TRBJ2-7; no clear D. The CDR3 loop spans 13 amino acids. Germline V gene lookup returns CDR1 ENHRY and CDR2 SYGVKD. Trimming pared 5 bases from V and 7 bases from J, leaving 15 bases between. The CDR3: CAISTNPLNEQYF. In nucleotides, the CDR3 is TGTGCCATCAGTACCAACCCTCTAAATGAGCAGTACTTC.

This chain joins TRBV4-1 and TRBJ1-2; D is perhaps TRBD1 (6 bases). Looked up from germline, CDR1 is MGHRA and CDR2 is YSYEKL. The CDR3 covers 16 residues. Trimming removed 0 bases at V and 4 bases at J, with 15 bases between. In DNA form, the CDR3 reads TGCGCCAGCAGCCAAGATGGAACAGGGTCGGTCTATGGCTACACCTTC. Protein sequence: CASSQDGTGSVYGYTF.

In its sample, this clone was seen once. The J gene is TRBJ2-7, the V gene TRBV6-5; the match to TRBD1 covers 9 bases. V was clipped by 6 bases and J by 9 bases; unmatched bases: 9. Germline lookup yields CDR1 MNHEY and CDR2 SVGAGI. The CDR3 runs 13 residues. Written as DNA, the CDR3 is TGTGCCAGCAGCTTCCGGGACAGGGAAGGGCAGTACTTC. It translates to CASSFRDREGQYF.

The chain employs TRBV11-2 and TRBJ2-7; 9 bases align to TRBD2. Germline V gene data show CDR1 as SGHAT and CDR2 as FQNNGV. The CDR3 runs to 15 residues. Trimming at V came to 4 bases and at J to 4 bases, leaving 8 bases not matched to a gene. The CDR3 nucleotides read TGTGCCAGCAGCTCGGGGGCTAGCGGGATATACGAGCAGTACTTC. Its protein product is CASSSGASGIYEQYF.

This clone occurred a few times. The rearrangement uses TRBV19 and TRBJ1-3; D is perhaps TRBD1 (5 bases). The CDR3 has 14 residues. The germline V gene has CDR1 LNHDA and CDR2 SQIVND (reference sequence). Deletions cut 7 bases from V and 1 base from J, with 11 bases between. The CDR3 reads CASTRGGSGNTIYF. The CDR3 DNA is TGTGCCAGTACCCGGGGGGGGTCTGGAAACACCATATATTTT. Full variable domain (rest looked up from reference TRBV19 and TRBJ1-3): DGGITQSPKYLFRKEGQNVTLSCEQNLNHDAMYWYRQDPGQGLRLIYYSQIVNDFQKGDIAEGYSVSREKKESFPLTVTSAQKNPTAFYLCASTRGGSGNTIYFGEGSWLTVV.

The DNA of the CDR3 is TGCGCCAGCAGCTTTGAGGCGAATACGCAGTATTTT. Translated: CASSFEANTQYF. The chain is built from TRBV5-1 and TRBJ2-3; no clear D. Between the trimmed V and J ends, which lost 2 bases and 7 bases, there was a span of 8 bases. The CDR3 is 12 residues long. CDR1 is SGHRS, CDR2 YFSETQ, per germline.

This chain links TRBV18 with TRBJ2-7; unclear D gene. CDR3 length: 13 residues. Trimming left V 3 bases short and J 1 base short, with 7 bases between. In germline, CDR1 is KGHSH, CDR2 LQKENI. The DNA for the CDR3 is TGTGCCAGCTCACCGGTGCAGTCCTACGAGCAGTACTTC. It encodes CASSPVQSYEQYF. The entire variable domain, with the rest obtained from reference TRBV18 and TRBJ2-7, is as follows: NAGVMQNPRHLVRRRGQEARLRCSPMKGHSHVYWYRQLPEEGLKFMVYLQKENIIDESGMPKERFSAEFPKEGPSILRIQQVVRGDSAAYFCASSPVQSYEQYFGPGTRLTVT.